The clone carrying this T cell receptor beta chain turned up a few times. Its target is not known. This record comes from a study of T-cell memory formation after mild COVID-19. Findings of the study overall: Contracting CD4+ clones sat mainly in CM and EM; CD8+ in EMRA.

Germline V gives CDR1 LNHDA, CDR2 SQIVND (reference sequence). Trimming removed 10 bases from V and 0 bases from J, with 13 bases in between. The CDR3 length is 14 residues. Constant-segment primers were used for 5'RACE, and the resulting TCR alpha and TCR beta cDNA libraries carried sample barcodes and UMIs. TCRdb re-analysed the 5' RACE reads in MiXCR, keeping a single row per CDR3 protein. This sample yields tens of thousands of distinct CDR3 sequences, of which approximately 14% are seen a single time; about 31% belongs to the top ten. This sequence originates from an adult woman who had mild COVID-19 (a few samples of this study predate the infection). Cell type and time point are not known. The chain carries TRBV19 and TRBJ2-1; possibly TRBD1 or TRBD2 for D (5 bases each). The sequencing input was PBMCs or a T cell subset sorted from them (not recorded which). CDR3 coding DNA: TGTGCCACCACACAGAGGGGCTCCTACAATGAGCAGTTCTTC. Protein: CATTQRGSYNEQFF.